This TCR beta chain originates from a study of monozygotic twins with inflammatory bowel disease. Note on this clonotype: The antigen remains undetermined.

Study findings and constraints: People with IBD had fewer clonotypes in common with others than healthy twins did, especially with disease activity. Healthy co-twins, by inverse Simpson, had higher TCRbeta diversity than their siblings with IBD.

Per the germline V gene, CDR1 is MNHEY and CDR2 is SMNVEV (reference sequence). The length of the CDR3 is 13 residues. Template switching incorporated UMIs with a 6-nucleotide sample barcode. TCRdb derives one entry per CDR3 protein from the 5' RACE reads, leaving out DNA. The repertoire table contains 330,000 or so distinct CDR3 sequences. Sequenced material: blood. V is TRBV27 and J is TRBJ2-5; TCRdb designates TRBD2, a call that cannot be tested without DNA. The clonotype was recovered from a human donor with ulcerative colitis or Crohn's disease, or a healthy co-twin of an affected twin (not recorded which). CDR3 sequence reads: CASSLFRGGTQYF.